Below, one TCR beta chain is given with its context. TCRdb keeps only in-frame clones here, not all; method: immunoSEQ multiplex PCR. The repertoire consists of 50,000 or so clones, with 73% occurring once and the leading ten covering about 16%. The record originates from a study of PD-1 blockade in classical Hodgkin lymphoma. Every patient relapsed after autologous stem cell transplantation, and brentuximab vedotin exposure varied. The CDR3 loop spans 13 amino acids. With 7 bases clipped from V and 3 bases from J, the junction kept 3 bases outside the gene matches. CDR1 is LNHDA and CDR2 is SQIVND in the germline V gene (reference sequence).

Here the sequenced sample was peripheral blood mononuclear cells (PBMCs), taken before the second cycle of nivolumab. This sequence was found in a human donor with classical Hodgkin lymphoma. V is TRBV19 and J is TRBJ1-2; 9 bases are a match to TRBD1. The CDR3 sequence is CASTGDRDYGYTF. The CDR3 nucleotides are TGTGCCAGTACCGGGGACAGGGACTATGGCTACACCTTC. Filled out from reference TRBV19 and TRBJ1-2, the complete variable domain reads DGGITQSPKYLFRKEGQNVTLSCEQNLNHDAMYWYRQDPGQGLRLIYYSQIVNDFQKGDIAEGYSVSREKKESFPLTVTSAQKNPTAFYLCASTGDRDYGYTFGSGTRLTVV.